This T cell receptor (beta chain) was recorded in a study of blood T cell repertoires in COVID-19. Profiled with immunoSEQ multiplex PCR; TCRdb holds only in-frame clones, not every one. The table shows 88,000 or so clones, with 75% to 90% occurring only once. Trimming removed 5 bases from V and 4 bases from J; junction bases left unmatched: 11. CDR1 and CDR2 from the germline V gene are SNHLY and FYNNEI. This CDR3 is 17 amino acids long. Sequences were obtained from peripheral blood. V gene TRBV2 combines with J gene TRBJ1-4, with 9 bases lining up with TRBD1. The receptor was isolated from a human donor in a cohort sampled during active COVID-19. CDR3 in DNA: TGTGCCAGCAGTACACCTCGGGGGGGACAGGGTAATGAAAAACTGTTTTTT. It is translated as CASSTPRGGQGNEKLFF.